The 3 T cell receptor beta chains in this list originate from one sample, sequenced in a study of blood T cell repertoires in COVID-19. Sequencing was performed with immunoSEQ multiplex PCR; in TCRdb, only in-frame clones are kept and a portion is missing. This sample has approximately 77,000 clones, with 65% to 85% found just once. The sample taken for sequencing was peripheral blood. These receptors originate from a man between 65 and 85 years old with active or convalescent COVID-19.

The J gene is TRBJ1-1, the V gene TRBV7-9; no reliable D call. The CDR3 spans 13 residues. The germline gives CDR1 SEHNR, CDR2 FQNEAQ (reference sequence). V dropped 5 bases and J dropped 0 bases, with 7 bases sitting between them. The CDR3 DNA reads as TGTGCCAGCAGCCCGTCAGTGAACACTGAAGCTTTCTTT. This codes for CASSPSVNTEAFF.

The chain uses TRBV30 and TRBJ2-7, with TRBD1 matching over 7 bases. The CDR3 consists of 14 residues. Trimming cost V 3 bases and J 0 bases; bases outside gene matches: 5. Germline V gives CDR1 GTSNPN, CDR2 SVGIG (reference sequence). The CDR3 reads CAWRPGQSSYEQYF. The CDR3 DNA sequence: TGTGCCTGGAGACCGGGACAGAGCTCCTACGAGCAGTACTTC.

This clone was observed a few times. J is TRBJ1-3 and V is TRBV5-1; D gene unclear. The CDR3 length is 14 residues. The germline gives CDR1 SGHRS, CDR2 YFSETQ. Trimming pared 5 bases from V and 0 bases from J, leaving 9 bases between. In DNA form, the CDR3 reads TGCGCCAGCAGATTACAGAGCTCTGGAAACACCATATATTTT. Residues: CASRLQSSGNTIYF.